This TCR beta chain originates from a study of T-cell reconstitution after alpha-beta-depleted transplantation in children. V was pared by 4 bases and J by 11 bases, with 12 bases of the junction left unmatched. The V gene's germline CDR1 is LNHDA and CDR2 SQIVND (reference sequence). This CDR3 spans 15 amino acids. It was with unique molecular identifiers that the TCRbeta library was prepared. TCRdb itself ran the PCR reads through MiXCR, one entry per CDR3 protein. This table has approximately 200,000 distinct CDR3 sequences, roughly 15% appearing once. This clonotype was observed at least ten times.

This receptor was taken from a human donor who donated a stem cell graft to a child with acute lymphoblastic leukemia. Sample: PBMCs from the stem cell graft donor, taken from the stem cell graft. V gene TRBV19 combines with J gene TRBJ2-1; 9 nucleotides line up with TRBD2. The CDR3 loop is CASSSGRADTSKQFF. The CDR3 DNA follows: TGTGCCAGTAGTAGCGGGAGGGCCGACACGTCCAAGCAGTTCTTC.